These 5 T cell receptor beta chains share one sample of origin, sequenced in a study of regulatory T cells in long-lasting Graves disease. Investigators prepared the TCR beta libraries by applying iRepertoire HTBI primers and Arm-PCR of CDR3 regions. TCRdb re-derived calls from the multiplex PCR reads in MiXCR, one entry per CDR3 protein. Of approximately 210,000 distinct CDR3 sequences in the sample, approximately 16% are singletons; the top ten hold roughly a fifth. As for time point: newly diagnosed GD, antithyroid drugs for less than 3 months. TCR sequences were obtained from RNA taken from PBMCs. The sequencing here drew on peripheral blood mononuclear cells (PBMCs), taken at new diagnosis, from a patient treated with antithyroid drugs. Source of these receptors: a female donor with Graves disease.

This clonotype was seen only once. An end of the junction differs from the germline gene, which may be a read error. V is TRBV2 and J is TRBJ2-1; perhaps TRBD2 as D (6 bases). The germline gives CDR1 SNHLY, CDR2 FYNNEI. CDR3 length: 15 residues. CDR3 amino acids: CASSVRDASYNEQFF. CDR3 in DNA: TGCGCCAGCAGTGTGCGGGATGCCTCCTACAATGAGCAGTTCTTC.

This clonotype was observed a few times. The CDR3 does not end in the conserved phenylalanine or tryptophan, so this is likely a read error. The chain carries TRBV19 and TRBJ1-1; D ambiguous. CDR3 size: 14 residues. Per the germline V gene, CDR1 is LNHDA and CDR2 is SQIVND (reference sequence). Trimming cost V 2 bases and J 6 bases, with 13 bases left between them. CDR3 sequence (DNA): TGTGCCAGTAGTATATCCCCCAGTATTGCTGAAGCTTTCCTT. This translates into CASSISPSIAEAFL.

This clonotype was seen at least ten times. This rearrangement joins TRBV10-3 to TRBJ2-5, with no clear D. Germline CDR1 reads ENHRY; CDR2 reads SYGVKD. The length of the CDR3 is 11 residues. V lost 5 bases and J 0 bases, leaving 1 base between the germline ends. The DNA of the CDR3 is TGTGCCATCAGTAACCAAGAGACCCAGTACTTC. It encodes CAISNQETQYF.

In this sample, this clonotype turned up many times. A read error may account for a junction end that differs from germline. The chain is built from TRBV29-1 and TRBJ2-2, with 10 positions matching TRBD1. Per germline, CDR1 SQVTM and CDR2 ANQGSEA. The CDR3 sequence is 13 residues long. The DNA of the CDR3 is TGCGGCGTCGACAGGGGGCATGGCGGGGAGCTGTTTTTT. Its protein product is CGVDRGHGGELFF.

This clonotype was seen ten or more times. The V and J genes are TRBV6-1 and TRBJ2-1; D is unresolved. Germline lookup yields CDR1 MNHNS and CDR2 SASEGT. The CDR3 sequence is 14 residues long. V was pared by 2 bases and J by 11 bases, with 16 bases between. DNA of the CDR3: TGTGCCAGCAGTGAAAGGGTCAGGACGCGAAAGCAGTTCTTC. Encoded protein: CASSERVRTRKQFF.